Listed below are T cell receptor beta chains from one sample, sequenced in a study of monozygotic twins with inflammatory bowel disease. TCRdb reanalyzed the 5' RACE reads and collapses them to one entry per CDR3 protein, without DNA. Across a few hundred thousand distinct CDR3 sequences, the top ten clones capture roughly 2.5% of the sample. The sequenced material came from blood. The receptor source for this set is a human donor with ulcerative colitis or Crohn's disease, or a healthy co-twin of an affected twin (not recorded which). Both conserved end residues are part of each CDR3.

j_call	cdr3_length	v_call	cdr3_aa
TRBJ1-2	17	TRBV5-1	CASSLGDKPDFPYGYTF
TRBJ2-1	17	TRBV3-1	CASTSVNSGRSHSEQFF
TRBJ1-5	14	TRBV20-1	CSASGTGNNQPQHF
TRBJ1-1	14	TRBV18	CASSPLPGDTEAFF
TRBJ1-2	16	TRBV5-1	CASSLTWTGRNYGYTF
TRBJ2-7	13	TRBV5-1	CASSRTRLGEQYF
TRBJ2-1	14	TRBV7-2	CATREESSYNEQFF
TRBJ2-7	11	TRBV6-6	CATGRSHEQYF
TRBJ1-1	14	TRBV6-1	CASSRDRGYTEAFF
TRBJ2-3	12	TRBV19	CASSAVEDTQYF
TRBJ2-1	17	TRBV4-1	CASSQDLTSGGYNEQFF
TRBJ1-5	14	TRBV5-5	CASSLDWGNQPQHF
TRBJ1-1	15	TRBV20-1	CSAREWDLMNTEAFF
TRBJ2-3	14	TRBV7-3	CASSRGVSTDTQYF
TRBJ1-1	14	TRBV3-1	CASSLGPMRPEAFF